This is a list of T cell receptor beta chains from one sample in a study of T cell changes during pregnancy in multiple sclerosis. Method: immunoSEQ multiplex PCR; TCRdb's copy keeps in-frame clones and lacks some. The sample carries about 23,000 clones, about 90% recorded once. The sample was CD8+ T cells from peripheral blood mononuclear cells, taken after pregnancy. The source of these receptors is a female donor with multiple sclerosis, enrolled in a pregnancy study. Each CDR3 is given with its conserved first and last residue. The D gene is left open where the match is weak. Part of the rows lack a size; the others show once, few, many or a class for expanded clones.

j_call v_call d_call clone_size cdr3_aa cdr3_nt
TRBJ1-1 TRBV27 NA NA CASSLRGAMNTEAFF TGTGCCAGCAGTTTACGGGGGGCGATGAACACTGAAGCTTTCTTT
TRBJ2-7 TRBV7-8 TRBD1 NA CASSLALGVGDRVYEQYF TGTGCCAGCAGCTTAGCTCTGGGGGTGGGGGACAGGGTCTACGAGCAGTACTTC
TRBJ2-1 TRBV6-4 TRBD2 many CASSDASGRGYNEQFF TGTGCCAGCAGTGACGCGAGCGGGAGGGGTTACAATGAGCAGTTCTTC
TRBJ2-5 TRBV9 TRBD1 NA CASSVGTGVRETQYF TGTGCCAGCAGCGTGGGGACAGGGGTTAGGGAGACCCAGTACTTC
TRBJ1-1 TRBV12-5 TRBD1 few CASKPSTGVTEAFF TGTGCTAGTAAACCCTCGACAGGGGTGACTGAAGCTTTCTTT
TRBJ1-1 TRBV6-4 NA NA CASSYRGRVGTEAFF TGTGCCAGCAGTTACCGGGGGAGGGTTGGCACTGAAGCTTTCTTT
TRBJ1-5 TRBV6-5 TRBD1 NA CASSHRGSNQPQHF TGTGCCAGCAGTCACAGGGGTTCTAATCAGCCCCAGCATTTT
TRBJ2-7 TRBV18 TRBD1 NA CASSPGQGIYEQYF TGTGCCAGCTCACCGGGACAGGGGATTTACGAGCAGTACTTC
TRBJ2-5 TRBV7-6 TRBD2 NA CASSPTSGRAETQYF TGTGCCAGCAGCCCGACTAGCGGTCGTGCCGAGACCCAGTACTTC
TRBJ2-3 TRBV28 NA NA CASSLKVRGSTDTQYF TGTGCCAGCAGTTTAAAGGTTAGGGGTAGCACAGATACGCAGTATTTT
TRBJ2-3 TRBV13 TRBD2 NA CASSARGGETDTQYF TGTGCCAGCAGCGCCCGGGGAGGGGAAACAGATACGCAGTATTTT
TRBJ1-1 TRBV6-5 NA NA CASSYSPTANTEAFF TGTGCCAGCAGTTACTCGCCGACAGCGAACACTGAAGCTTTCTTT
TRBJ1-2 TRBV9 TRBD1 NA CASSGTGTVYGYTF TGTGCCAGCAGCGGAACCGGGACAGTATATGGCTACACCTTC
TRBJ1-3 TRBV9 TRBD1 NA CASSVSGGSGNTIYF TGTGCCAGCAGCGTATCAGGGGGCAGTGGAAACACCATATATTTT
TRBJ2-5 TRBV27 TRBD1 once CASSFGDSQETQYF TGTGCCAGCAGTTTTGGGGACAGCCAAGAGACCCAGTACTTC
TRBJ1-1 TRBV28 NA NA CASTPGGAGSNTEAFF TGTGCCAGCACTCCCGGAGGAGCGGGGTCGAACACTGAAGCTTTCTTT
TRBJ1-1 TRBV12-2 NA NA CASRSPPGNTEAFF TGTGCAAGTCGCTCCCCCCCGGGGAACACTGAAGCTTTCTTT
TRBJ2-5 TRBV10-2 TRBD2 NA CASSAGWAGVPTIETQYF TGCGCCAGCAGTGCTGGGTGGGCGGGAGTTCCGACAATAGAGACCCAGTACTTC
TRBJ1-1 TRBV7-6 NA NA CASSTVTGNTEAFF TGTGCCAGCAGCACCGTGACAGGGAACACTGAAGCTTTCTTT
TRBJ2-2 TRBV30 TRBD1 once CAWSGQGVFGTGELFF TGTGCCTGGAGTGGGCAGGGGGTGTTTGGCACCGGGGAGCTGTTTTTT
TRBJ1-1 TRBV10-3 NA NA CAISVKATGPAPFTGAEAFF TGTGCCATCAGTGTCAAGGCAACCGGGCCAGCTCCTTTTACGGGGGCTGAAGCTTTCTTT
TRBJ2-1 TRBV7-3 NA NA CASSLDSPLGEQFF TGTGCCAGCAGCTTAGATTCCCCCCTAGGTGAGCAGTTCTTC
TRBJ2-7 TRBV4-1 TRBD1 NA CASSQGTGATYEQYF TGCGCCAGCAGCCAAGGGACAGGCGCAACCTACGAGCAGTACTTC
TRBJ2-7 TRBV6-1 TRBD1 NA CAARDSAHEQYF TGTGCCGCCCGGGACAGCGCCCACGAGCAGTACTTC
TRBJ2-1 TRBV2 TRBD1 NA CASSDRGRGRINNEQFF TGTGCCAGCAGTGACAGGGGGCGTGGGAGGATCAACAATGAGCAGTTCTTC
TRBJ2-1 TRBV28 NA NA CASSPSLARYNEQFF TGTGCCAGCAGTCCATCACTAGCTAGGTACAATGAGCAGTTCTTC
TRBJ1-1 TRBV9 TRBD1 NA CASSAGQGTTEAFF TGTGCCAGCAGCGCGGGACAGGGGACCACTGAAGCTTTCTTT
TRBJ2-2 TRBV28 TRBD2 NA CASRQSGANTGELFF TGTGCCAGCAGACAGAGCGGGGCGAACACCGGGGAGCTGTTTTTT
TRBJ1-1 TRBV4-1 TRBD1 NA CASSFRGFNTEAFF TGCGCCAGCAGCTTCAGGGGGTTTAACACTGAAGCTTTCTTT
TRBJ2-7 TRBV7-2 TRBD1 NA CASSSTDRGRDYEQYF TGTGCCAGCAGCTCCACGGACAGGGGCCGGGACTACGAGCAGTACTTC
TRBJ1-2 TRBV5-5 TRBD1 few CASSLFGTDYGYTF TGTGCCAGCAGCTTGTTCGGGACAGACTATGGCTACACCTTC
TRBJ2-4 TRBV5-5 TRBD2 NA CASSVSLAGGPQNIQYF TGTGCCAGCAGCGTGTCCCTTGCGGGAGGGCCCCAAAACATTCAGTACTTC
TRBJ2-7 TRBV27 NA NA CASSLRRADGISYHEQYF TGTGCCAGCAGTTTAAGAAGGGCGGACGGGATTTCGTACCACGAGCAGTACTTC
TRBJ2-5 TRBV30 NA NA CAWSVRWTRSAQETQYF TGTGCCTGGAGTGTACGGTGGACTCGGTCGGCCCAAGAGACCCAGTACTTC
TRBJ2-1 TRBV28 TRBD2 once CASSWASGDSSYNEQFF TGTGCCAGCAGTTGGGCTAGCGGGGACAGCTCCTACAATGAGCAGTTCTTC
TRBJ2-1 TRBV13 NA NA CASSSPVGLSGPYNEQFF TGTGCCAGCAGCTCCCCGGTCGGCCTAAGCGGACCCTACAATGAGCAGTTCTTC
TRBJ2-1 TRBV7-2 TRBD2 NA CASSLVLAGWGDEQFF TGTGCCAGCAGCTTAGTTCTAGCGGGGTGGGGGGATGAGCAGTTCTTC
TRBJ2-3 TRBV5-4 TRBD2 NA CASSLASGSGDTQYF TGTGCCAGCAGCTTGGCTAGCGGGAGCGGAGATACGCAGTATTTT
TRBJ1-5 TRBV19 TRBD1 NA CASSRGTGTLDQPQHF TGTGCCAGTAGCCGGGGGACAGGGACTCTTGATCAGCCCCAGCATTTT
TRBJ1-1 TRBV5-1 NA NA CASSSRQVPGHPAMNTEAFF TGCGCCAGCAGCTCAAGACAAGTTCCGGGACACCCCGCCATGAACACTGAAGCTTTCTTT
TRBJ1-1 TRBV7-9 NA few CASRGENTEAFF TGTGCCAGCCGCGGAGAGAACACTGAAGCTTTCTTT